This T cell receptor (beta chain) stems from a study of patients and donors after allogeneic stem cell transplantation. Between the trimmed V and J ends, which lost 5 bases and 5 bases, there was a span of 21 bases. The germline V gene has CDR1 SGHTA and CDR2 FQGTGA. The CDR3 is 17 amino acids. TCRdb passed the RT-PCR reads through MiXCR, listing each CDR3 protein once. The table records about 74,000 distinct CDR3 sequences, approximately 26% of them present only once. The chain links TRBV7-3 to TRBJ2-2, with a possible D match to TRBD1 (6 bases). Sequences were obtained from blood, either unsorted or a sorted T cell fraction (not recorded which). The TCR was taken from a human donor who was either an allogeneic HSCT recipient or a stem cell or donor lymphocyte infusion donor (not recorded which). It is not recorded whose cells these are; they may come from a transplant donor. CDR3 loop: CASSPRAGQLETGELFF. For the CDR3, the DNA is TGTGCCAGCAGCCCAAGGGCTGGACAGCTAGAGACCGGGGAGCTGTTTTTT.